These 28 T cell receptor beta chains originate from one sample sequenced in a study of T cells in Graves' hyperthyroidism and ophthalmopathy. Amplified TCR beta CDR3 regions derived from RNA transcripts. A set of HTBI primers served as the primers for a first-round RT-PCR of the TCR CDR3. TCRdb recomputed calls from the multiplex PCR reads with MiXCR, one row per CDR3 protein. This sample has roughly 710,000 distinct CDR3 sequences, with about a third found just once. Sequencing was carried out using blood. Every receptor here comes from a woman between 40 and 50 years old with Graves' hyperthyroidism.

The chain carries TRBV20-1 and TRBJ2-5; the D is unclear. CDR3 length equals 13 residues. Trimming took off 3 bases at V and 5 bases at J, with 13 bases between the two ends. The V gene's germline CDR1 is DFQATT and CDR2 SNEGSKA (reference sequence). In DNA, the CDR3 is TGCAGTGCTAGCGGATCGAGGTACGAGACCCAGTACTTC. The encoded protein is CSASGSRYETQYF.

Many counts were recorded for this clonotype. This sequence joins TRBV7-2 and TRBJ1-5; D not resolved. The germline V gene has CDR1 SGHTA and CDR2 FQGNSA. V was clipped by 4 bases and J by 3 bases, with 7 bases between them. The CDR3 consists of 13 residues. CDR3 protein: CASSYGPNQPQHF. In DNA form, the CDR3 reads TGTGCCAGCAGCTACGGCCCCAATCAGCCCCAGCATTTT.

The chain is built from TRBV6-5 and TRBJ1-1; 7 positions match TRBD1. V was clipped by 6 bases and J by 4 bases; unmatched bases: 8. The CDR3 loop spans 14 amino acids. Germline CDR1 and CDR2: MNHEY and SVGAGI. The CDR3, as DNA: TGTGCCAGCAGCAAGCTTCAGGGGGGCACTGAAGCTTTCTTT. It translates to CASSKLQGGTEAFF.

This clonotype has just a few counts. The J gene is TRBJ1-1, the V gene TRBV6-5; a possible D gene is TRBD1 (5 bases). The ends were cut back, 7 bases at V and 2 bases at J, with 11 bases in the middle. Germline V CDR1 and CDR2: MNHEY, SVGAGI. The CDR3 extends over 13 amino acids. CDR3 sequence (DNA): TGTGCCAGCAACACGGGGGGAAACACTGAAGCTTTCTTT. It translates to CASNTGGNTEAFF.

The V gene is TRBV6-4, the J gene TRBJ1-6; 7 bases align to TRBD1. Germline CDR1 and CDR2: MRHNA and SNTAGT. The junction had 1 base not matched to a gene; V was cut back by 5 bases and J by 6 bases. The CDR3 sequence is 13 residues long. The CDR3 sequence is CASSRGPNSPLHF. For the CDR3, the DNA is TGTGCCAGCAGTAGGGGGCCTAATTCACCCCTCCACTTT.

V is TRBV10-3 and J is TRBJ1-1, with 8 nucleotides matching TRBD1. The CDR3 sequence is 14 residues long. Trimming cost V 8 bases and J 3 bases; bases outside gene matches: 8. Germline V gene data show CDR1 as ENHRY and CDR2 as SYGVKD. CDR3 in DNA: TGTGCCATCGGACTTCAGGGGGCCGACACTGAAGCTTTCTTT. It encodes CAIGLQGADTEAFF.

The chain recombines TRBV7-9 with TRBJ2-7; no reliable D call. The CDR3 has 14 residues. Germline lookup yields CDR1 SEHNR and CDR2 FQNEAQ (reference sequence). Trimming shortened V by 3 bases and J by 3 bases, and 12 bases separated the two germline ends. The CDR3 DNA reads as TGTGCCAGCAGCTTCGGGCTAACCGTCTACGAGCAGTACTTC. Amino acids: CASSFGLTVYEQYF.

In its sample, this clonotype was seen many times. The rearrangement joins TRBV7-3 to TRBJ1-5, with D hard to call. Germline-derived CDR1 and CDR2 are SGHTA and FQGTGA. The V end lost 5 bases, the J end lost 4 bases, and 9 bases lay between the germline ends. CDR3 length: 13 residues. The CDR3 protein is CASSRDENQPQHF. CDR3 sequence (DNA): TGTGCCAGCAGCCGAGACGAAAATCAGCCCCAGCATTTT. Full variable domain (missing parts from reference TRBV7-3 and TRBJ1-5): GAGVSQTPSNKVTEKGKYVELRCDPISGHTALYWYRQSLGQGPEFLIYFQGTGAADDSGLPNDRFFAVRPEGSVSTLKIQRTERGDSAVYLCASSRDENQPQHFGDGTRLSIL.

The sample holds a few counts of this clonotype. This rearrangement joins TRBV7-2 to TRBJ1-4; D is uncertain. Germline V gene sequence: CDR1 SGHTA, CDR2 FQGNSA. The ends were cut back, 0 bases at V and 8 bases at J, with 19 bases in the middle. This CDR3 is 17 amino acids long. The CDR3 loop reads CASSLAQFRVNGEKLFF. CDR3 DNA sequence: TGTGCCAGCAGCTTAGCGCAGTTTCGGGTGAATGGGGAAAAACTGTTTTTT.

The V gene is TRBV7-4, the J gene TRBJ1-1; D gene uncertain. The V end lost 5 bases, the J end lost 9 bases, and 13 bases lay between the germline ends. Germline V gives CDR1 SGHVT, CDR2 SQSDAQ. This CDR3 has 12 amino acids. The chain's CDR3 is CASSRRRPKAFF. CDR3 nucleotides: TGTGCCAGCAGCCGTAGACGGCCTAAAGCTTTCTTT.

This clonotype was found many times. The chain employs TRBV28 and TRBJ1-2; TRBD1 matches 7 bases. From germline, CDR1 is MDHEN and CDR2 SYDVKM. V lost 7 bases, J lost 7 bases, and 12 bases stayed unmatched. The CDR3 runs 14 residues. CDR3 sequence reads: CASTSQGRGTGYTF. In DNA, the CDR3 is TGTGCCAGCACCTCTCAGGGCAGGGGGACTGGCTACACCTTC.

The DNA of the CDR3 is TGTGCCAGCAGTGAACTAGGGAGCATCGGCACTGAAGCTTTCTTT. This sequence encodes CASSELGSIGTEAFF. The genes are TRBV2 and TRBJ1-1; D is ambiguous. CDR3 length: 15 amino acids. Trimming took off 2 bases at V and 4 bases at J, with 14 bases between the two ends. Per germline, CDR1 SNHLY and CDR2 FYNNEI.

The chain couples TRBV7-2 to TRBJ2-6, with 8 bases lining up with TRBD2. J was trimmed by 0 bases and V by 5 bases; bases with no gene match: 3. The CDR3 spans 16 residues. Germline V gene sequence: CDR1 SGHTA, CDR2 FQGNSA. The CDR3 loop is CASSRGLVSGANVLTF. The CDR3 region has the DNA TGTGCCAGCAGCCGGGGACTAGTCTCTGGGGCCAACGTCCTGACTTTC.

A few counts support this clonotype. This rearrangement joins TRBV7-9 to TRBJ1-2, with D maybe TRBD1 (6 bases). V lost 5 bases and J 2 bases, leaving 18 bases between the germline ends. The CDR3 runs 16 residues. The V gene's germline CDR1 is SEHNR and CDR2 FQNEAQ (reference sequence). The CDR3 loop is CASSIQRQVPNYGYTF. The CDR3 DNA is TGTGCCAGCAGCATCCAAAGACAGGTGCCGAACTATGGCTACACCTTC.

This clonotype has a handful of counts. This chain links TRBV4-2 with TRBJ1-1; D is ambiguous. Germline-derived CDR1 and CDR2 are LGHNA and YNFKEQ. This CDR3 spans 15 amino acids. Trimming took off 0 bases at V and 1 base at J, with 9 bases between the two ends. This CDR3 reads CASSQDQAGNTEAFF. CDR3 coding DNA: TGTGCCAGCAGCCAAGATCAGGCAGGGAACACTGAAGCTTTCTTT.

This clonotype was seen a few times. The chain has TRBV7-6 and TRBJ2-1, with a tentative D call TRBD2 (6 bases). Trimming left V 5 bases short and J 12 bases short, with 14 bases between. CDR1 SGHVS and CDR2 FNYEAQ come from the germline V gene. The CDR3 has 12 residues. CDR3 bases: TGTGCCAGCAGCGGAGCCGGGAGTTTGCAGTTCTTC. Protein sequence: CASSGAGSLQFF.

The table lists this clonotype with many counts. V is TRBV20-1 and J is TRBJ2-7; 11 bases align to TRBD1. The CDR3 runs 14 residues. The junction had 7 bases not matched to a gene; V was cut back by 6 bases and J by 3 bases. Germline CDR1 reads DFQATT; CDR2 reads SNEGSKA (reference sequence). DNA for the CDR3: TGCAGTGCCCCCTGGACAGGGGGCGTCTACGAGCAGTACTTC. Its translation is CSAPWTGGVYEQYF.

The table lists this clonotype with many counts. V and J are TRBV7-2 and TRBJ1-2, with D hard to call. In germline, CDR1 is SGHTA, CDR2 FQGNSA. The CDR3 consists of 16 residues. Between the trimmed V and J ends, which lost 5 bases and 6 bases, there was a span of 22 bases. The CDR3 loop is CASSPNLGRTFNGYTF. The CDR3 nucleotides read TGTGCCAGCAGCCCCAACCTCGGACGGACGTTTAATGGCTACACCTTC.

This clonotype was observed a few times. The chain joins TRBV10-3 to TRBJ1-2; D remains ambiguous. CDR3 size: 11 residues. Trimming took 7 bases from V and 3 from J, leaving 6 bases between them. CDR1 and CDR2 from the germline V gene are ENHRY and SYGVKD. In DNA, the CDR3 is TGTGCCATCAAGGACGACTATGGCTACACCTTC. It codes for CAIKDDYGYTF.

This clonotype was seen repeatedly, ten times or more. CDR3 sequence (DNA): TGTGCCAGCAGTTCCGACAGGGTCGAAGGCTACACCTTC. Translation gives CASSSDRVEGYTF. The chain employs TRBV2 and TRBJ1-2; TRBD1 aligns across 7 bases. The V gene end was trimmed by 5 bases and the J gene end by 8 bases; junction bases not matched to a gene: 8. CDR3 length: 13 residues. The V gene's germline CDR1 is SNHLY and CDR2 FYNNEI.

V and J are TRBV12-3 or TRBV12-4 and TRBJ1-2; D uncertain. There are 12 residues in the CDR3. Trimming left V 5 bases short and J 7 bases short, with 11 bases between. The CDR3 DNA follows: TGTGCCAGCAGTATCCAGCGGGGTGGCTACACCTTC. Translation gives CASSIQRGGYTF.

This clonotype was detected ten times or more. This chain uses TRBV7-2 with TRBJ1-2; 7 nucleotides align to TRBD1. Germline V gene lookup returns CDR1 SGHTA and CDR2 FQGNSA. The V segment lost 6 bases and the J segment 2 bases; nucleotides outside the gene matches: 12. The CDR3 has 16 amino acids. In nucleotides, the CDR3 is TGTGCCAGCAGACAGCCCGGGACAGACCCGAACTATGGCTACACCTTC. This codes for CASRQPGTDPNYGYTF.

This clonotype occurred a few times. The V gene is TRBV15, the J gene TRBJ1-5; no reliable D call. Germline V lookup: CDR1 LNHNV, CDR2 YYDKDF (reference sequence). The CDR3 length is 15 residues. The germline V and J ends were trimmed by 9 bases and 1 base, with 16 bases remaining between them. For the CDR3, the DNA is TGTGCCACTACAGCAGGAGGAGGCAGCAATCAGCCCCAGCATTTT. This encodes CATTAGGGSNQPQHF.

This clonotype was recorded many times. This sequence joins TRBV7-9 and TRBJ2-7; D gene uncertain. This CDR3 has 13 amino acids. Trimming took off 5 bases at V and 5 bases at J, with 13 bases between the two ends. Germline V gives CDR1 SEHNR, CDR2 FQNEAQ (reference sequence). The CDR3: CASSPPLVHEQYF. The DNA of the CDR3 is TGTGCCAGCAGCCCCCCCCTCGTCCACGAGCAGTACTTC.

The V and J genes are TRBV5-1 and TRBJ1-6; D is uncertain. Trimming cost V 6 bases and J 11 bases, with 18 bases left between them. The germline gives CDR1 SGHRS, CDR2 YFSETQ. This CDR3 region has 14 residues. The CDR3 DNA reads TGCGCCAGCAACTACGATAGGCCTTCGGCACCCCTCCACTTT. Its protein product is CASNYDRPSAPLHF.

This clonotype was counted only a few times. The chain employs TRBV28 and TRBJ1-2; D not resolved. The germline V and J ends were trimmed by 5 bases and 2 bases, with 21 bases remaining between them. Germline lookup yields CDR1 MDHEN and CDR2 SYDVKM. This CDR3 spans 17 amino acids. CDR3 sequence: CASSPGSAVPSNYGYTF. In DNA form, the CDR3 reads TGTGCCAGCAGTCCTGGCTCCGCGGTTCCGTCAAACTATGGCTACACCTTC.

The sample holds many counts of this clonotype. This rearrangement joins TRBV2 to TRBJ1-1; the D is unclear. The V gene's germline CDR1 is SNHLY and CDR2 FYNNEI. This CDR3 has 11 residues. CDR3 coding DNA: TGTGGGTTCCGGGTGAACACTGAAGCTTTCTTT. Amino acids: CGFRVNTEAFF.

This chain links TRBV7-2 with TRBJ1-5, with D possibly matching TRBD1 (6 bases). V lost 6 bases and J 3 bases, leaving 15 bases between the germline ends. Looked up from germline, CDR1 is SGHTA and CDR2 is FQGNSA. The CDR3 loop spans 15 amino acids. CDR3 loop: CASSGTRGFNQPQHF. Written as DNA, the CDR3 is TGTGCCAGCAGTGGAACCAGGGGTTTCAATCAGCCCCAGCATTTT.